The rows below give T cell receptor beta chains drawn from one sample of a study of response to subunit inactivated influenza vaccine. TCRdb reprocessed the RT-PCR reads with MiXCR, giving one entry per CDR3 protein. This sample yields about 170,000 distinct CDR3 sequences, of which about 12% are seen a single time; about 31% belongs to the top ten. These data were also reused for a study on T cells expressing NK-cell markers.

The sample in question was CD8+ T cells sorted from PBMCs, obtained about 11 days after vaccination. The source is a man over 45 who received an inactivated influenza vaccine. Each CDR3 is given with its conserved first and last residue. The D gene is left open where the match is weak. Size tells how often a clone was seen (once, few, many) or the class of an expanded clone, and some rows leave it out.

size | J | D | length | V | CDR3 | DNA
few | TRBJ2-1 | TRBD1 | 15 | TRBV27 | CASKVGTGPYNEQFF | TGTGCCAGCAAGGTGGGGACAGGGCCCTACAATGAGCAGTTCTTC
- | TRBJ2-5 | TRBD2 | 16 | TRBV10-2 | CASSESSLAGQETQYF | TGCGCCAGCAGTGAGTCGTCGCTAGCGGGCCAAGAGACCCAGTACTTC
- | TRBJ1-4 | - | 15 | TRBV7-9 | CASSLEVSTNEKLFF | TGTGCCAGCAGCTTAGAGGTGTCAACTAATGAAAAACTGTTTTTT
- | TRBJ2-5 | - | 14 | TRBV20-1 | CSVRDVGRGETQYF | TGCAGTGTAAGGGACGTAGGGCGTGGCGAGACCCAGTACTTC
- | TRBJ2-7 | - | 15 | TRBV20-1 | CSANNLEGPTYEQYF | TGCAGTGCTAACAATCTAGAGGGTCCGACCTACGAGCAGTACTTC
- | TRBJ2-7 | - | 17 | TRBV4-1 | CASSQATTGSFSYEQYF | TGCGCCAGCAGCCAGGCCACTACAGGGTCATTCTCCTACGAGCAGTACTTC
- | TRBJ2-7 | - | 13 | TRBV19 | CASSILGTYEQYF | TGTGCCAGTAGTATTCTGGGAACCTACGAGCAGTACTTC
many | TRBJ1-4 | - | 15 | TRBV4-1 | CASSPFDTTNEKLFF | TGCGCCAGCAGCCCGTTTGATACAACGAATGAAAAACTGTTTTTT
many | TRBJ2-7 | - | 12 | TRBV20-1 | CSARSSDYEQYF | TGCAGTGCTAGGTCTTCAGACTACGAGCAGTACTTC
- | TRBJ2-7 | - | 17 | TRBV7-2 | CASSLAQGSDLTYEQYF | TGTGCCAGCAGCTTAGCGCAGGGATCAGACCTGACCTACGAGCAGTACTTC
- | TRBJ1-5 | TRBD1 | 15 | TRBV27 | CASSFTGGEGQPQHF | TGTGCCAGCAGTTTCACAGGGGGCGAGGGTCAGCCCCAGCATTTT
- | TRBJ2-1 | TRBD1 | 14 | TRBV28 | CASSFQQGGDEQFF | TGTGCCAGCAGTTTTCAACAGGGGGGCGATGAGCAGTTCTTC
few | TRBJ1-1 | TRBD1 | 14 | TRBV30 | CAWTGGSGRTEAFF | TGTGCCTGGACAGGGGGTAGTGGTCGCACTGAAGCTTTCTTT
few | TRBJ2-6 | - | 19 | TRBV25-1 | CASSDQKPYQFSGANVLTF | TGTGCCAGCAGTGACCAAAAGCCCTATCAGTTCTCTGGGGCCAACGTCCTGACTTTC
- | TRBJ2-7 | TRBD2 | 16 | TRBV6-2/TRBV6-3 | CASSYSASGVSYEQYF | TGTGCCAGCAGTTACTCGGCCAGCGGGGTCTCCTACGAGCAGTACTTC
many | TRBJ2-7 | - | 16 | TRBV7-9 | CAVTPLARTISYEQYF | TGTGCCGTTACTCCCTTGGCGCGGACTATCTCCTACGAGCAGTACTTC
few | TRBJ1-1 | - | 13 | TRBV2 | CASPGALNTEAFF | TGTGCCAGCCCCGGGGCATTGAACACTGAAGCTTTCTTT
- | TRBJ2-3 | TRBD2 | 14 | TRBV28 | CASSTSGITDTQYF | TGTGCCAGCAGTACTAGCGGGATCACAGATACGCAGTATTTT
- | TRBJ1-2 | - | 13 | TRBV9 | CASSEGLTYGYTF | TGTGCCAGCAGCGAGGGACTAACCTATGGCTACACCTTC
- | TRBJ1-6 | - | 13 | TRBV15 | CATSRDLRAPLHF | TGTGCCACCAGCAGAGATCTAAGGGCACCCCTCCACTTT
few | TRBJ1-6 | - | 16 | TRBV25-1 | CASSESGSVYNSPLHF | TGTGCCAGCAGTGAATCCGGCAGTGTCTATAATTCACCCCTCCACTTT
few | TRBJ2-5 | - | 15 | TRBV11-2 | CASSLGYGPVLTQYF | TGTGCCAGCAGCTTAGGCTACGGTCCCGTTTTAACCCAGTACTTC
few | TRBJ2-2 | - | 15 | TRBV19 | CASSIGLRNTGELFF | TGTGCCAGTAGTATAGGACTGAGGAACACCGGGGAGCTGTTTTTT
- | TRBJ2-5 | - | 13 | TRBV4-3 | CASSQDRTGTQYF | TGCGCCAGCAGCCAAGATCGGACGGGGACCCAGTACTTC
- | TRBJ2-1 | - | 13 | TRBV20-1 | CSATAESYNEQFF | TGCAGTGCTACTGCAGAGAGCTACAATGAGCAGTTCTTC
many | TRBJ2-7 | - | 11 | TRBV7-9 | CASSLWDEQYF | TGTGCCAGCAGCTTATGGGACGAGCAGTACTTC
few | TRBJ1-6 | - | 15 | TRBV7-9 | CASSLGDRIDSPLHF | TGTGCCAGCAGCTTAGGAGACAGAATTGACTCACCCCTCCACTTT
- | TRBJ2-7 | - | 15 | TRBV4-1 | CASSPVPQSSYEQYF | TGCGCCAGCAGCCCAGTACCCCAGAGCTCCTACGAGCAGTACTTC
few | TRBJ2-2 | TRBD2 | 18 | TRBV14 | CASSQATSGRENTGELFF | TGTGCCAGCAGCCAAGCCACTAGCGGGAGGGAGAACACCGGGGAGCTGTTTTTT
- | TRBJ2-7 | TRBD2 | 16 | TRBV4-1 | CASSQDWAGGSYEQYF | TGCGCCAGCAGCCAAGATTGGGCGGGGGGATCCTACGAGCAGTACTTC
many | TRBJ2-5 | - | 16 | TRBV7-9 | CASDQVGQQTQETQYF | TGTGCCAGCGACCAAGTCGGGCAGCAGACCCAAGAGACCCAGTACTTC
many | TRBJ1-1 | TRBD1 | 14 | TRBV7-9 | CASFGQGVNTEAFF | TGTGCCAGCTTCGGACAGGGGGTGAACACTGAAGCTTTCTTT
- | TRBJ2-2 | - | 12 | TRBV19 | CASGKGAGELFF | TGTGCCAGTGGAAAAGGGGCCGGGGAGCTGTTTTTT
- | TRBJ2-7 | - | 16 | TRBV20-1 | CSARPLKPGITYEQYF | TGCAGTGCTAGACCCCTCAAGCCCGGGATTACTTACGAGCAGTACTTC
- | TRBJ2-3 | - | 15 | TRBV7-9 | CASSLRDSSLDTQYF | TGTGCCAGCAGCTTAAGGGACTCTTCTCTGGATACGCAGTATTTT
- | TRBJ2-3 | TRBD2 | 17 | TRBV14 | CASSTLAGASGTDTQYF | TGTGCCAGCAGCACTCTAGCGGGGGCAAGTGGCACAGATACGCAGTATTTT
few | TRBJ1-2 | - | 15 | TRBV11-2 | CASSSYFEGDYGYTF | TGTGCCAGCAGCTCCTACTTTGAGGGGGACTATGGCTACACCTTC
- | TRBJ2-3 | TRBD1 | 16 | TRBV20-1 | CSARDRDRGLPDTQYF | TGCAGTGCTAGAGATCGGGACAGGGGGCTTCCAGATACGCAGTATTTT
many | TRBJ2-7 | - | 14 | TRBV7-9 | CASSSGDRSHEQYF | TGTGCCAGCAGTTCCGGAGACAGGTCCCACGAGCAGTACTTC
many | TRBJ2-5 | - | 14 | TRBV4-1 | CASSQVGGEETQYF | TGCGCCAGCAGCCAAGTCGGGGGAGAAGAGACCCAGTACTTC
few | TRBJ2-7 | - | 13 | TRBV29-1 | CSVDGRGTYEQYF | TGCAGCGTTGACGGCAGGGGCACCTACGAGCAGTACTTC
many | TRBJ2-5 | TRBD2 | 15 | TRBV11-2 | CASSPPSGGEETQYF | TGTGCCAGCAGCCCTCCTAGCGGGGGGGAAGAGACCCAGTACTTC
- | TRBJ2-5 | TRBD2 | 16 | TRBV28 | CASSPWTSGDQETQYF | TGTGCCAGCAGCCCGTGGACTAGCGGGGACCAAGAGACCCAGTACTTC
few | TRBJ2-1 | - | 15 | TRBV15 | CATSARRASYNEQFF | TGTGCCACCAGCGCCCGCCGGGCCTCCTACAATGAGCAGTTCTTC
- | TRBJ2-5 | - | 14 | TRBV28 | CASSLEEYQETQYF | TGTGCCAGCAGTTTAGAGGAGTACCAAGAGACCCAGTACTTC
- | TRBJ1-1 | - | 14 | TRBV12-3/TRBV12-4 | CASSFMGRNTEAFF | TGTGCCAGCAGTTTCATGGGAAGAAACACTGAAGCTTTCTTT
few | TRBJ2-1 | TRBD1 | 16 | TRBV7-9 | CASSLAPQGVYNEQFF | TGTGCCAGCAGCTTAGCGCCCCAGGGGGTCTACAATGAGCAGTTCTTC
- | TRBJ2-5 | - | 13 | TRBV12-3/TRBV12-4 | CASSHHGLETQYF | TGTGCCAGCAGCCACCATGGGTTAGAGACCCAGTACTTC
- | TRBJ2-7 | - | 13 | TRBV29-1 | CSVDGLVPYEQYF | TGCAGCGTTGATGGACTCGTACCCTACGAGCAGTACTTC
few | TRBJ2-7 | TRBD2 | 13 | TRBV20-1 | CSAREGLAGEQYF | TGCAGTGCAAGAGAGGGACTAGCGGGAGAGCAGTACTTC
many | TRBJ1-2 | - | 14 | TRBV20-1 | CSARDLRSSGGYTF | TGCAGTGCTAGAGATCTGAGGAGTTCCGGTGGCTACACCTTC
- | TRBJ2-7 | - | 11 | TRBV6-2/TRBV6-3 | CASSYYAEQYF | TGTGCCAGCAGTTATTACGCCGAGCAGTACTTC
few | TRBJ2-5 | - | 14 | TRBV20-1 | CSAAETGSGETQYF | TGCAGTGCTGCGGAAACAGGGTCGGGGGAGACCCAGTACTTC
few | TRBJ2-5 | - | 14 | TRBV11-2 | CASSPDGHRETQYF | TGTGCCAGCAGCCCGGACGGACATCGCGAGACCCAGTACTTC
few | TRBJ1-2 | - | 13 | TRBV7-9 | CASSSSPNYGYTF | TGTGCCAGCAGCTCCAGTCCTAACTATGGCTACACCTTC
- | TRBJ2-1 | - | 13 | TRBV27 | CASNKGWFYEQFF | TGTGCCAGCAATAAGGGGTGGTTCTATGAGCAGTTCTTC
- | TRBJ2-6 | - | 16 | TRBV5-1 | CASSLGPPSGANVLTF | TGCGCCAGCAGCTTGGGGCCACCCTCTGGGGCCAACGTCCTGACTTTC
few | TRBJ1-5 | - | 14 | TRBV4-2 | CASSQTGLNQPQHF | TGTGCCAGCAGCCAAACAGGTCTCAATCAGCCCCAGCATTTT
- | TRBJ2-3 | - | 14 | TRBV7-2 | CASSLAHSTDTQYF | TGTGCCAGCAGCTTAGCGCACAGCACAGATACGCAGTATTTT
many | TRBJ1-1 | - | 16 | TRBV20-1 | CSARVPGLSRNTEAFF | TGCAGTGCTAGAGTTCCGGGCTTGTCAAGGAACACTGAAGCTTTCTTT